This T cell receptor beta chain was sequenced for a study of cytomegalovirus exposure and HLA in healthy donors (dated 2017 in TCRdb). A note on the overall study: An earlier analysis of approximately 550 of the donors reported 250 to 350 Gb of sequence data and some 120 million unique TCR beta sequences from 150 million to 200 million T cells. A later genetic analysis took genome-wide SNP genotypes for about 65% of the roughly 670 donors and used that subset as a discovery cohort. Rather than using new phenotypic data, the later analysis identified candidate immune exposures from TCR beta sequences and from how often those sequences occurred across donors. The aim of the study was to test whether cataloging public T cell receptors could identify signatures of past pathogen exposure. An earlier analysis of fewer than 700 of the donors applied high-throughput TCR beta sequencing to assess whether each TCR beta V gene segment acted as functional or pseudogenic. Along with the roughly 700-subject first cohort, a separate validation cohort of approximately 110 different subjects was used. Across some 400 genotyped donors of the cohort, an average of roughly 250,000 unique TCR beta nucleotide sequences per donor were sequenced, and roughly a sixth of those sequences were non-productive. Approximately 310 gigabases of sequencing data and 70 million to 100 million unique TCR sequences were included in an early release covering around 650 HLA-typed donors. All discovery cohort repertoires had been generated using a single sequencing platform. Donor age, sex, ethnicity and CMV serostatus were compiled alongside the repertoire data. A later analysis re-examined previously published TCR beta repertoires from more than 650 donors and added high-resolution HLA genotyping to investigate patterns of TCR occurrence. HLA typing included class I and class II loci at four-digit resolution. To predict cytomegalovirus infection status, the study brought together high-throughput TCR immunosequencing, statistical association of individual TCRs with disease status, and machine learning. Roughly five DR-DQ haplotypes were handled as single units for association and clustering because linkage in the cohort was strong. Of the roughly 420 genotyped donors, 81% were placed in the genetic ancestry cluster associated with self-reported Caucasian donors. The number of donors typed differed by locus, with about 629-640 for A, B, C, DRB1 and DQB1, roughly 520 for DQA1, 606 for DPA1, and some 470 for DPB1. The T cell repertoires of 700 or so subjects were profiled by immunosequencing and related to cytomegalovirus serostatus. The paper's findings and limits, for the study overall: In a later genetic analysis, fewer N-insertions in productive TCRs were reported among donors in an Asian-associated ancestry cluster than the roughly 640-donor mean. Because HLA typing was unavailable for some donors at each locus, only the typed subset was used in association tests. In a later analysis, TCR association rates were found to vary across HLA loci, with the most associated TCRs seen for DRB1 alleles and the fewest for HLA-C alleles. Strong co-occurrence of HLA alleles, especially DR and DQ, made assigning TCR associations to individual alleles difficult. Because the 87-base-pair reads could not distinguish some IMGT-functional V segments, including TRBV6-2 and TRBV6-3, those segments were excluded. According to a later analysis, most CMV-associated TCR beta chains appeared to be HLA-restricted, and the HLA associations seemed to be driven largely by CMV exposure. An earlier analysis of approximately 500 of the donors showed that most TCR beta V segments appeared in productive rearrangements either about 90% or about 30% of the time, which broadly matched IMGT annotations. In both the original and validation cohorts, the classifier was reported to diagnose cytomegalovirus status with high specificity and sensitivity. A further reported finding was that TCR beta sequences accurately predicted the HLA-A and HLA-B alleles for most subjects in the first cohort. An association between a missense DCLRE1C variant and V-gene and J-gene trimming of TCR beta chains was found in a later genetic analysis and replicated in an independent cohort. A later analysis associated 16,951 TCR beta sequences with specific HLA alleles at a false discovery rate of 0.05. Linkage disequilibrium might explain the correlated functional status among segregating V segments, but an unknown experimental factor could not be excluded. Compared with equally common non-associated chains, HLA-associated TCR beta chains in a later analysis were more clonally expanded and had lower generation probabilities. According to the authors, the approach could potentially be generalized to other disease states and immunological phenotypes. Because counts were too low, more than 15 rarely observed V segments, including chromosome 9 orphons, were excluded from the earlier analysis of fewer than 650 of the donors. A few of the identified cytomegalovirus-associated TCR beta chains were confirmed in vitro to be specific for cytomegalovirus antigens. Most TCR sequences were seen in very few donors, while some public TCRs were found in many individuals. The cohort was sequenced for TCR beta chains only, and without alpha or paired-chain data the features that could be detected were limited. The only immune exposure information available for the cohort was CMV serostatus. A cluster of highly shared sequence variants was judged likely to represent a technical artifact of the sequencing pipeline. According to a later analysis, parvovirus B19, influenza, CMV and Epstein-Barr virus appeared linked to several top co-occurrence clusters. A total of 164 TCR beta chains were listed by the study as associated with cytomegalovirus. Presence/absence analyses assumed roughly uniform sequencing depth across donors, an assumption that may not hold.

Comment on this clone: Its antigen target is currently unknown. The input lacks base qualities; no much larger clone sits a single base away.

In total, roughly 670 healthy bone marrow donors made up the cohort. At the time of sampling, all cohort members were nominally healthy, though unrecorded immune exposures were likely present. The donor was CMV seronegative and belonged to the group of approximately 320 seronegative cohort members. A peripheral blood sample was provided by each donor, and peripheral blood mononuclear cells were used for TCR beta sequencing. Genomic DNA extraction from the blood cell samples was performed with the Qiagen DNeasy Blood Extraction Kit. Including cysteine and phenylalanine, the CDR3 has 15 amino acids. Just CDR3 DNA is preserved here, 45 bases in frame from base 1. V is cut back by 11 bases and J by 6 bases, with 16 bases in the junction unmatched. CDR1 and CDR2, looked up from the germline V gene, are MDHEN and SYDVKM. Libraries were built with the immunoSEQ multiplex PCR assay. For the multiplex PCR, a mixture combining 60 forward primers for TCR Vbeta segments and 13 reverse primers for TCR Jbeta segments was used. The CDR3 region of rearranged TCR beta genes was amplified from genomic DNA with a multiplex PCR assay. Amplified TCR beta libraries were sequenced as 87-base-pair reads on the Illumina HiSeq System. Concerning the study's data processing: A later analysis tallied roughly 80 million unique TCR beta chains across the 650 to 750 repertoires, and some 10 million of those chains were shared by two or more donors. Raw reads were error-corrected and collapsed into unique sequences with a nearest-neighbor algorithm that merged closely related sequences to remove PCR and sequencing errors. Alignment of CDR3 sequences to IMGT reference sequences was used to assign V, D and J gene segments. Each retained sequence needed at least a six-nucleotide match to both a V gene segment and a J gene segment. A rearrangement counted as productive if the CDR3 had no stop codons and remained in frame with V and J, and every other rearrangement counted as non-productive. Following IMGT convention, CDR3 was defined as the stretch from the second conserved V-encoded cysteine up to the conserved J-encoded phenylalanine. The earlier analysis of more than 450 of the donors excluded sequences that lacked an unambiguous match to a single V gene segment. An earlier analysis of some 610 of the donors called V segments functional above 56.7% productive rearrangements and segregating when the between-donor standard deviation exceeded 5%. A statistical classification framework was developed to diagnose cytomegalovirus status using the catalog of TCR beta chain sequences. In a later analysis, V and J genes were assigned by comparing TCR nucleotide sequences against IMGT/GENE-DB human TR gene sequences. In a later analysis, CDR3 sequences and most-parsimonious VDJ recombination scenarios were assigned using the TCRdist pipeline. In a later analysis, each TCR beta chain was defined by its CDR3 amino acid sequence together with its V-gene family, and reads lacking a unique V-gene family were excluded. To address suspected cross-contamination and a sequencing artifact, a later analysis removed under 600 highly shared, low-generation-probability nucleotide sequences. In a later analysis, a clonal expansion index for each public chain was calculated from normalized within-repertoire ranks of inferred template counts. In a later analysis, generation probabilities were computed using a VDJ recombination model fitted to out-of-frame rearrangements, and the results were checked against IGoR. In a later analysis, hypergeometric tests were used to score TCR-TCR, TCR-HLA and TCR-CMV co-occurrence, with a repertoire-size bias correction applied to TCR pairs. In a later analysis, false discovery rates were estimated by permuting HLA or CMV assignments 20 times. In a later analysis, co-occurring TCRs were grouped using DBSCAN, with TCRdist sequence similarity added in when clustering inside HLA-allele-positive subsets. Co-occurrence clustering excluded repertoires with fewer than 30,000 or more than 120,000 public chains, plus five with anomalous nucleotide sharing. The table comes from immuneACCESS by way of TCRdb, which keeps in-frame sequences with V and J called. Part of the clones is missing from these tables; in studies checked, under half for an unresolved V gene and the rest for unknown reasons. V, J and clone size derive from that table, while D and trimming were established from the DNA sequence. The sample table records 90,000 or so clones; around four fifths of these occur just once. Under 2.5% of the sample goes to the ten largest clones.

Sequencing was performed on PBMCs. The rearrangement combines TRBV28 with TRBJ2-5; TRBD2 fits 9 bases in the junction. This receptor was identified in a boy younger than 18 in good health and CMV-seronegative. The CDR3 loop reads CAASSLGGGGKTQYF. The nucleotide sequence is TGTGCCGCCAGCAGTTTGGGCGGGGGGGGGAAGACCCAGTACTTC.